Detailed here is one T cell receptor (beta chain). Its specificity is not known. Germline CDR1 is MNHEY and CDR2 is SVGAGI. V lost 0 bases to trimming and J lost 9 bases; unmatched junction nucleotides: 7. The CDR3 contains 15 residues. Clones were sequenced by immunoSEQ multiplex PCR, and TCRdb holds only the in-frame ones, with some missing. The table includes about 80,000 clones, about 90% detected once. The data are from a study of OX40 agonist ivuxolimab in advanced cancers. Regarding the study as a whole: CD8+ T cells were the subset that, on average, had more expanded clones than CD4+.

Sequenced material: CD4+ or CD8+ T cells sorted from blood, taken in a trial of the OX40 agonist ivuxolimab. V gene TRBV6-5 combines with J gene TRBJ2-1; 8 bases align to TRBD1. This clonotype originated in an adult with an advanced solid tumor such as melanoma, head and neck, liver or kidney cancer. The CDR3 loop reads CASSYSRQGASEQFF. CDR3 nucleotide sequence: TGTGCCAGCAGTTACTCGAGGCAGGGGGCGAGTGAGCAGTTCTTC.